This is a list of T cell receptor beta chains from one sample in a study of CD8+ T cells in alopecia areata. The table came from immunoSEQ multiplex PCR; TCRdb's copy has only in-frame clones and leaves some out. This table has about 190,000 clones, under 80% appearing once. The material sequenced was CD4+ T cells sorted from blood, taken between weeks 49 and 50, from a patient treated with tofacitinib. These receptors were obtained from a human donor with alopecia areata. Both conserved end residues are part of each CDR3. A D gene is named only where the DNA matches it firmly. Expanded clones are given a class, and other clones once, few, many or no size at all.

j_call: TRBJ1-6
d_call: .
v_call: TRBV7-2
cdr3_length: 15
clone_size: .
cdr3_aa: CASSFATLPDSPLHF
cdr3_nt: TGTGCCAGCAGCTTTGCTACTCTACCAGATTCACCCCTCCACTTT

j_call: TRBJ2-5
d_call: TRBD2
v_call: TRBV9
cdr3_length: 18
clone_size: .
cdr3_aa: CASSVRAGGPPYQETQYF
cdr3_nt: TGTGCCAGCAGCGTAAGGGCGGGGGGACCACCTTACCAAGAGACCCAGTACTTC

j_call: TRBJ1-4
d_call: .
v_call: TRBV29-1
cdr3_length: 16
clone_size: .
cdr3_aa: CSVVSGTSIEDEKLFF
cdr3_nt: TGCAGCGTTGTATCCGGGACTTCAATCGAGGATGAAAAACTGTTTTTT

j_call: TRBJ1-1
d_call: .
v_call: TRBV29-1
cdr3_length: 15
clone_size: .
cdr3_aa: CSVYLPLWGAGEAFF
cdr3_nt: TGCAGCGTTTATCTCCCTCTCTGGGGGGCAGGTGAAGCTTTCTTT

j_call: TRBJ2-7
d_call: .
v_call: TRBV6-6
cdr3_length: 15
clone_size: few
cdr3_aa: CASSYSNAGGYEQYF
cdr3_nt: TGTGCCAGCAGTTACTCAAATGCGGGTGGGTACGAGCAGTACTTC

j_call: TRBJ2-7
d_call: TRBD1
v_call: TRBV30
cdr3_length: 13
clone_size: .
cdr3_aa: CAWEGQGAYEQYF
cdr3_nt: TGTGCCTGGGAGGGACAGGGGGCCTACGAGCAGTACTTC

j_call: TRBJ1-6
d_call: .
v_call: TRBV9
cdr3_length: 15
clone_size: .
cdr3_aa: CASSGGYRNNSPLHF
cdr3_nt: TGTGCCAGCAGCGGCGGGTACAGAAATAATTCACCCCTCCACTTT

j_call: TRBJ2-3
d_call: .
v_call: TRBV29-1
cdr3_length: 14
clone_size: few
cdr3_aa: CSVPPGPLTDTQYF
cdr3_nt: TGCAGCGTCCCACCCGGGCCCTTGACAGATACGCAGTATTTT

j_call: TRBJ2-1
d_call: .
v_call: TRBV4-2
cdr3_length: 15
clone_size: few
cdr3_aa: CASSQAQKTYNEQFF
cdr3_nt: TGTGCCAGCAGCCAAGCACAAAAAACCTACAATGAGCAGTTCTTC

j_call: TRBJ2-7
d_call: .
v_call: TRBV14
cdr3_length: 14
clone_size: few
cdr3_aa: CASSPKEVLYEQYF
cdr3_nt: TGTGCCAGCAGCCCTAAGGAGGTACTCTACGAGCAGTACTTC

j_call: TRBJ2-5
d_call: .
v_call: TRBV7-2
cdr3_length: 11
clone_size: few
cdr3_aa: CASSLVRTQYF
cdr3_nt: TGTGCCAGCAGCTTAGTTCGGACCCAGTACTTC

j_call: TRBJ2-5
d_call: TRBD2
v_call: TRBV7-2
cdr3_length: 15
clone_size: .
cdr3_aa: CASSLSGGALETQYF
cdr3_nt: TGTGCCAGCAGCTTATCCGGGGGGGCCCTAGAGACCCAGTACTTC

j_call: TRBJ2-7
d_call: .
v_call: TRBV23-1
cdr3_length: 14
clone_size: once
cdr3_aa: CASSQHGGNYEQYF
cdr3_nt: TGCGCCAGCAGTCAACATGGTGGAAACTACGAGCAGTACTTC

j_call: TRBJ2-4
d_call: .
v_call: TRBV30
cdr3_length: 11
clone_size: few
cdr3_aa: CAWSVKDIQYF
cdr3_nt: TGTGCCTGGAGTGTAAAGGACATTCAGTACTTC

j_call: TRBJ1-2
d_call: TRBD1
v_call: TRBV2
cdr3_length: 13
clone_size: .
cdr3_aa: CASRGTGIYGYTF
cdr3_nt: TGTGCCAGCAGGGGGACAGGGATCTATGGCTACACCTTC

j_call: TRBJ2-7
d_call: .
v_call: TRBV7-2
cdr3_length: 11
clone_size: .
cdr3_aa: CASSSLEEQYF
cdr3_nt: TGTGCCAGCAGCTCGCTGGAGGAGCAGTACTTC

j_call: TRBJ2-2
d_call: .
v_call: TRBV10-1
cdr3_length: 13
clone_size: .
cdr3_aa: CASSPPNTGELFF
cdr3_nt: TGCGCCAGCAGCCCCCCTAACACCGGGGAGCTGTTTTTT

j_call: TRBJ2-1
d_call: TRBD2
v_call: TRBV15
cdr3_length: 16
clone_size: .
cdr3_aa: CATSSGLAGALNEQFF
cdr3_nt: TGTGCCACCAGCAGCGGACTAGCGGGGGCCCTCAATGAGCAGTTCTTC

j_call: TRBJ1-2
d_call: .
v_call: TRBV2
cdr3_length: 13
clone_size: .
cdr3_aa: CASRPTVMEGYTF
cdr3_nt: TGTGCCAGCAGACCGACAGTAATGGAAGGCTACACCTTC

j_call: TRBJ1-4
d_call: .
v_call: TRBV29-1
cdr3_length: 11
clone_size: .
cdr3_aa: CSVQADEKLFF
cdr3_nt: TGCAGCGTGCAGGCAGATGAAAAACTGTTTTTT

j_call: TRBJ2-7
d_call: TRBD1
v_call: TRBV29-1
cdr3_length: 12
clone_size: .
cdr3_aa: CSVRQGVYEQYF
cdr3_nt: TGCAGCGTTAGACAGGGCGTCTACGAGCAGTACTTC

j_call: TRBJ1-5
d_call: .
v_call: TRBV7-2
cdr3_length: 15
clone_size: .
cdr3_aa: CASSSVGGASQPQHF
cdr3_nt: TGTGCCAGCAGCTCGGTGGGGGGGGCATCTCAGCCCCAGCATTTT

j_call: TRBJ1-1
d_call: .
v_call: TRBV18
cdr3_length: 17
clone_size: .
cdr3_aa: CASSPARQGEPNTEAFF
cdr3_nt: TGTGCCAGCTCACCCGCACGTCAGGGAGAGCCGAACACTGAAGCTTTCTTT

j_call: TRBJ2-1
d_call: TRBD1
v_call: TRBV5-1
cdr3_length: 15
clone_size: .
cdr3_aa: CASSLRDRSYNEQFF
cdr3_nt: TGCGCCAGCAGCTTGCGGGACAGGTCCTACAATGAGCAGTTCTTC

j_call: TRBJ1-2
d_call: TRBD1
v_call: TRBV29-1
cdr3_length: 12
clone_size: few
cdr3_aa: CSVESTGVGYTF
cdr3_nt: TGCAGCGTTGAATCGACAGGGGTAGGCTACACCTTC

j_call: TRBJ1-2
d_call: .
v_call: TRBV30
cdr3_length: 13
clone_size: .
cdr3_aa: CASWVGGGYGYTF
cdr3_nt: TGTGCCTCCTGGGTTGGGGGTGGCTATGGCTACACCTTC

j_call: TRBJ2-6
d_call: .
v_call: TRBV30
cdr3_length: 14
clone_size: .
cdr3_aa: CAWGRSSGANVLTF
cdr3_nt: TGTGCCTGGGGACGGAGCTCTGGGGCCAACGTCCTGACTTTC

j_call: TRBJ1-6
d_call: TRBD1
v_call: TRBV7-2
cdr3_length: 15
clone_size: .
cdr3_aa: CASSPNRGINSPLHF
cdr3_nt: TGTGCCAGCAGCCCCAACAGGGGAATTAATTCACCCCTCCACTTT

j_call: TRBJ2-1
d_call: TRBD2
v_call: TRBV11-2
cdr3_length: 18
clone_size: .
cdr3_aa: CASSLEGGSGGPSNEQFF
cdr3_nt: TGTGCCAGCAGCTTAGAAGGAGGTAGCGGGGGGCCGAGCAATGAGCAGTTCTTC

j_call: TRBJ1-2
d_call: .
v_call: TRBV11-2
cdr3_length: 14
clone_size: .
cdr3_aa: CASSLEYRRAGYTF
cdr3_nt: TGTGCCAGCAGCTTAGAATACAGACGGGCTGGCTACACCTTC

j_call: TRBJ2-5
d_call: TRBD2
v_call: TRBV7-2
cdr3_length: 15
clone_size: .
cdr3_aa: CASSFRAGREETQYF
cdr3_nt: TGTGCCAGCAGCTTTCGGGCAGGGAGGGAAGAGACCCAGTACTTC

j_call: TRBJ1-6
d_call: .
v_call: TRBV7-2
cdr3_length: 14
clone_size: .
cdr3_aa: CASSSQGIHSPLHF
cdr3_nt: TGTGCCAGCAGCTCGCAGGGGATTCATTCACCCCTCCACTTT

j_call: TRBJ2-1
d_call: TRBD2
v_call: TRBV5-1
cdr3_length: 15
clone_size: few
cdr3_aa: CASSLRLAVYNEQFF
cdr3_nt: TGCGCCAGCAGCTTGCGACTAGCCGTCTACAATGAGCAGTTCTTC

j_call: TRBJ2-1
d_call: TRBD2
v_call: TRBV19
cdr3_length: 13
clone_size: .
cdr3_aa: CASSASGGNEQFF
cdr3_nt: TGTGCCAGTAGCGCTAGCGGGGGGAATGAGCAGTTCTTC

j_call: TRBJ2-7
d_call: .
v_call: TRBV29-1
cdr3_length: 14
clone_size: few
cdr3_aa: CSVEVTGRPYEQYF
cdr3_nt: TGCAGCGTTGAAGTAACAGGGAGACCCTACGAGCAGTACTTC